This T cell receptor (beta chain) was obtained from a study of Graves' ophthalmopathy and Graves' hyperthyroidism. This clonotype was detected a few times. The PBMCs were taken from 10 ml of fresh peripheral blood. The CDR3 covers 13 residues. The ends were cut back, 4 bases at V and 3 bases at J, with 13 bases in the middle. CDR1 is GTSNPN, CDR2 SVGIG, per germline (reference sequence). Using RNA transcripts, the TCR beta CDR3 regions were amplified. Second-round multiplex PCR came after a first-round RT-PCR that employed HTBI primers. In TCRdb, the multiplex PCR reads were re-called with MiXCR into one record per CDR3 protein. This table holds approximately 500,000 distinct CDR3 sequences, approximately 14% found once.

The chain combines TRBV30 with TRBJ2-7; a weak D match, TRBD1 (5 bases). Sequencing used blood. The source of this sequence is a woman aged 25 to 45 with Graves' ophthalmopathy. The CDR3 DNA is TGTGCCTGGAAAGAAAGCAGGGACTACGAGCAGTACTTC. It is translated as CAWKESRDYEQYF.